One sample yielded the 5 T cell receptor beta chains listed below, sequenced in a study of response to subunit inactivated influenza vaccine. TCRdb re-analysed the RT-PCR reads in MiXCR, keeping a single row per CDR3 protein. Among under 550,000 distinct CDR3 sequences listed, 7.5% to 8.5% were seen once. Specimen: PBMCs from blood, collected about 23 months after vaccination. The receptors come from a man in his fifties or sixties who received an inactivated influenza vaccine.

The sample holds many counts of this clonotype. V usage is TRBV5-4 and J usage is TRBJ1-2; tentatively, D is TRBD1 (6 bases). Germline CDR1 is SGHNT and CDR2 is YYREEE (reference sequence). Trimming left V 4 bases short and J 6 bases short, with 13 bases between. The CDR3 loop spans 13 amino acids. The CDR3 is CASSQQGFHGYTF. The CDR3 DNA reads TGTGCCAGCAGCCAACAGGGATTCCATGGCTACACCTTC.

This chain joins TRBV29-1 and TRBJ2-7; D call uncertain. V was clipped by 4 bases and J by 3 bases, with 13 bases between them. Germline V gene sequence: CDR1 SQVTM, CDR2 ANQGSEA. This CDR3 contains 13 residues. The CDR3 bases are TGCAGCGTTGGAGCCGGCACAGACTACGAGCAGTACTTC. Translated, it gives CSVGAGTDYEQYF.

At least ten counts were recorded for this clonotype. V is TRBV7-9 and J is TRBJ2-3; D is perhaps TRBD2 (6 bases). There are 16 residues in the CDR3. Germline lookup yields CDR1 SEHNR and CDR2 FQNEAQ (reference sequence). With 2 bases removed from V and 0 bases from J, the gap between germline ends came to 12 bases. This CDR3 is CASSLLRLASTDTQYF. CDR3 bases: TGTGCCAGCAGCTTATTACGGCTAGCGAGCACAGATACGCAGTATTTT.

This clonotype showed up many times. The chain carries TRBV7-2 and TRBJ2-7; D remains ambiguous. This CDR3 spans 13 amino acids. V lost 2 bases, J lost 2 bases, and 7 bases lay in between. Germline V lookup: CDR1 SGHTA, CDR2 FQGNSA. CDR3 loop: CASSLSSPYEQYF. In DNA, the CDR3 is TGTGCCAGCAGCTTATCGAGTCCCTACGAGCAGTACTTC.

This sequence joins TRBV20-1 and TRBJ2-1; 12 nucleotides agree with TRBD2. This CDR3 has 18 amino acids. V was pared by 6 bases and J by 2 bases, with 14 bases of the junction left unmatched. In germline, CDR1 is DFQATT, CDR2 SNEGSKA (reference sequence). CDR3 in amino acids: CSAAGTSGQVRTYNEQFF. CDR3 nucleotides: TGCAGTGCGGCCGGGACTAGCGGGCAGGTTAGGACCTACAATGAGCAGTTCTTC.